Listed below are T cell receptor beta chains from one sample, sequenced in a study of Graves' ophthalmopathy and Graves' hyperthyroidism. TCRdb fed the multiplex PCR reads into MiXCR, producing one record per CDR3 protein. Among a few hundred thousand distinct CDR3 sequences, about 17% were seen once, and the ten largest hold about 2.4%. Input material: peripheral blood. These receptors all come from an adult woman with stable Graves' hyperthyroidism. Each CDR3 is given with its conserved first and last residue.

J gene	V gene	CDR3 protein
TRBJ2-7	TRBV12-3/TRBV12-4	CASSSPGTSVDEQYF
TRBJ2-7	TRBV6-1	CASSPIWTSGSYEQYF
TRBJ1-1	TRBV6-2/TRBV6-3	CASSPFQGTEAFF
TRBJ1-5	TRBV6-1	CASSGGGLQPQHF
TRBJ1-3	TRBV7-8	CASSFGDLAGNTIYF
TRBJ2-2	TRBV4-1	CASSHLLLAGDTGELFF
TRBJ1-2	TRBV9	CASSVGLNYGYTF
TRBJ1-2	TRBV12-3/TRBV12-4	CASRNRAHGYTF
TRBJ2-7	TRBV7-2	CASSSTAGGYEQYF
TRBJ1-2	TRBV28	CASSSGQSFYGYTF
TRBJ2-4	TRBV6-5	CASSFGTALAKNIQYF
TRBJ2-7	TRBV7-2	CASSPIQGGGYEQYF
TRBJ1-2	TRBV7-6	CASSPRGANYGYTF
TRBJ2-7	TRBV5-1	CASSLGKGAESNEQYF
TRBJ1-5	TRBV6-5	CASSATGLNQPQHF
TRBJ1-6	TRBV28	CASSFSPSPLHF
TRBJ1-1	TRBV29-1	CSVQELANTEAFF
TRBJ2-6	TRBV6-1	CASSGGASGANVLTF
TRBJ1-1	TRBV30	CACTVGLLEAFF
TRBJ2-5	TRBV12-3/TRBV12-4	CASSFPGKETQYF
TRBJ2-7	TRBV12-5	CASGLYEQYF
TRBJ2-7	TRBV10-3	CAISGRGTSGTTYEQYF
TRBJ2-5	TRBV28	CASSPWTVRTRQETQYF
TRBJ1-5	TRBV6-4	CASSASNRGSNQPQHF
TRBJ1-2	TRBV6-5	CASIDHDRGGGYTF
TRBJ1-5	TRBV10-3	CAISESWTYSNQPQHF
TRBJ1-2	TRBV12-3/TRBV12-4	CASSFDRGYGYTF
TRBJ2-7	TRBV5-1	CASSPPGTGVREQYF
TRBJ1-2	TRBV12-3/TRBV12-4	CASSLGTLPPDGYTF
TRBJ1-6	TRBV13	CASSSRVGQIGGQSPLHF
TRBJ2-2	TRBV4-2	CASSQEAGEPGELFF
TRBJ2-5	TRBV7-8	CASSVDRGGETQYF
TRBJ1-6	TRBV20-1	CSARDLTGPYNSPLHF
TRBJ2-1	TRBV19	CASARDPAYNEQFF
TRBJ1-2	TRBV6-5	CASNLDEDYGYTF
TRBJ2-5	TRBV4-2	CASSQPGQGEETQYF
TRBJ2-5	TRBV7-2	CASSLEAGGQETQYF
TRBJ2-5	TRBV9	CASSVEPLEETQYF
TRBJ2-7	TRBV6-1	CASSELSGLADF
TRBJ1-6	TRBV7-9	CASSSDTGLSSPLHF
TRBJ1-3	TRBV7-2	CASSPGAGPSGNTIYF
TRBJ1-5	TRBV10-3	CATKTREGPQPQHF